These 15 T cell receptor beta chains came from one sample sequenced in a study of blood T cell repertoires in COVID-19. Measured with immunoSEQ multiplex PCR; TCRdb has only the in-frame clones, and not every one. The sample consists of 50,000 or so clones, more than 80% of them appearing once. Sample: peripheral blood. These receptors were collected from a man aged 40-55 years with acute or convalescent COVID-19.

The chain is built from TRBV19 and TRBJ2-3; 8 bases are shared with TRBD1. The CDR3 is 15 amino acids. Germline lookup yields CDR1 LNHDA and CDR2 SQIVND (reference sequence). Germline trimming cut 6 bases from V and 2 bases from J; bases unmatched to any gene: 7. CDR3 sequence: CASSHGQGSTDTQYF. The CDR3 region has the DNA TGTGCCAGTAGCCACGGACAGGGATCCACAGATACGCAGTATTTT.

This chain uses TRBV27 with TRBJ1-2, with 7 bases fitting TRBD1. The germline gives CDR1 MNHEY, CDR2 SMNVEV (reference sequence). V gave up 6 bases and J gave up 6 bases; unmatched junction bases: 13. This CDR3 has 15 residues. The CDR3 DNA sequence: TGTGCCAGCAGCTCGCGGAACAGGGGCGGGAATGGCTACACCTTC. Amino acids: CASSSRNRGGNGYTF.

V and J are TRBV30 and TRBJ1-1, with 7 bases fitting TRBD1. This CDR3 comprises 19 residues. V was pared by 0 bases and J by 2 bases, with 18 bases of the junction left unmatched. Germline V CDR1 and CDR2: GTSNPN, SVGIG (reference sequence). This CDR3 reads CAWSVLDWDSPSYNTEAFF. DNA for the CDR3: TGTGCCTGGAGTGTACTTGATTGGGACAGCCCATCGTACAACACTGAAGCTTTCTTT.

CDR3 nucleotide sequence: TGTGCCAGCAGCGGCGGCGGGGGGGCCAATGAGCAGTTCTTC. It is translated as CASSGGGGANEQFF. The chain has TRBV4-2 and TRBJ2-1, with TRBD2 identical over 9 bases. CDR3 length equals 14 residues. V gave up 5 bases and J gave up 6 bases; unmatched junction bases: 5. Germline CDR1 and CDR2: LGHNA and YNFKEQ.

This chain uses TRBV5-1 with TRBJ2-2; D remains ambiguous. V was trimmed by 4 bases and J by 6 bases, leaving 7 bases between them. Germline V CDR1 and CDR2: SGHRS, YFSETQ. This CDR3 is built from 12 residues. The CDR3 nucleotides read TGCGCCAGCAGCCCCGAGTCCGGGGAGCTGTTTTTT. Its translation is CASSPESGELFF.

CDR3 sequence (DNA): TGTGCCAGCAGCTTTGGAGGGCCGCGCGATGAGCAGTTCTTC. Its protein product is CASSFGGPRDEQFF. The chain is built from TRBV7-8 and TRBJ2-1, with a tentative D call TRBD2 (6 bases). The CDR3 extends over 14 amino acids. Trimming removed 3 bases from V and 8 bases from J, with 14 bases in between. Germline V gene data show CDR1 as SGHVS and CDR2 as FQNEAQ.

The V and J genes are TRBV4-2 and TRBJ1-1; perhaps TRBD1 as D (5 bases). Germline CDR1 LGHNA, CDR2 YNFKEQ. Between the trimmed V and J ends, which lost 3 bases and 6 bases, there was a span of 14 bases. The CDR3 loop spans 14 amino acids. CDR3 protein: CASSHPPGISEAFF. As DNA, the CDR3 is TGTGCCAGCAGCCATCCCCCAGGGATCTCTGAAGCTTTCTTT.

The V call is TRBV5-1, the J call TRBJ2-7; 7 nucleotides align to TRBD1. The CDR3 runs 14 residues. The trim removed 4 bases at V and 5 bases at J, leaving 9 bases unmatched. Germline V gene lookup returns CDR1 SGHRS and CDR2 YFSETQ. This chain's CDR3 is CASSLGHRGDEQYF. Written as DNA, the CDR3 is TGCGCCAGCAGCCTCGGCCACAGGGGAGACGAGCAGTACTTC. Full variable domain (remainder filled in from reference TRBV5-1 and TRBJ2-7): KAGVTQTPRYLIKTRGQQVTLSCSPISGHRSVSWYQQTPGQGLQFLFEYFSETQRNKGNFPGRFSGRQFSNSRSEMNVSTLELGDSALYLCASSLGHRGDEQYFGPGTRLTVT.

V gene TRBV5-1 combines with J gene TRBJ2-1; TRBD2 aligns across 14 bases. Germline-derived CDR1 and CDR2 are SGHRS and YFSETQ. CDR3 length: 17 amino acids. The V and J ends lost 0 bases and 6 bases, in that order; junction bases with no gene match: 5. CDR3 amino acids: CASSLGKTSGGANEQFF. As DNA, the CDR3 is TGCGCCAGCAGCTTGGGGAAGACTAGCGGGGGGGCCAATGAGCAGTTCTTC. Using reference TRBV5-1 and TRBJ2-1 for the parts outside the CDR3, the full variable domain is KAGVTQTPRYLIKTRGQQVTLSCSPISGHRSVSWYQQTPGQGLQFLFEYFSETQRNKGNFPGRFSGRQFSNSRSEMNVSTLELGDSALYLCASSLGKTSGGANEQFFGPGTRLTVL.

V and J are TRBV2 and TRBJ1-1; D possibly corresponds to TRBD1 (5 bases). Germline values: CDR1 SNHLY, CDR2 FYNNEI. Trimming left V 2 bases short and J 1 base short, with 11 bases between. CDR3 length equals 15 residues. CDR3 sequence (DNA): TGTGCCAGCAGTGAATATCTGGACAAGAACACTGAAGCTTTCTTT. Translated, it gives CASSEYLDKNTEAFF. Full variable domain (outside the CDR3, taken from reference TRBV2 and TRBJ1-1): EPEVTQTPSHQVTQMGQEVILRCVPISNHLYFYWYRQILGQKVEFLVSFYNNEISEKSEIFDDQFSVERPDGSNFTLKIRSTKLEDSAMYFCASSEYLDKNTEAFFGQGTRLTVV.

The chain uses TRBV5-1 and TRBJ1-4; no clear D gene. V lost 3 bases and J lost 3, with 12 bases in between. The CDR3 runs 15 residues. Germline assignment: CDR1 SGHRS and CDR2 YFSETQ. The chain's CDR3 is CASSYGSKANEKLFF. DNA of the CDR3: TGCGCCAGCAGCTACGGGTCGAAGGCTAATGAAAAACTGTTTTTT.

The chain recombines TRBV20-1 with TRBJ1-2; D unresolved. Germline lookup yields CDR1 DFQATT and CDR2 SNEGSKA (reference sequence). CDR3 length: 14 amino acids. V lost 3 bases and J 6 bases, leaving 17 bases between the germline ends. CDR3 DNA: TGCAGTGCTAGTCAGGCGGGATCCCAAAATGGCTACACCTTC. It translates to CSASQAGSQNGYTF.

This chain uses TRBV30 with TRBJ2-6; D is undetermined. Trimming removed 2 bases at V and 4 bases at J, with 6 bases between. CDR1 and CDR2 from the germline V gene are GTSNPN and SVGIG (reference sequence). CDR3 size: 13 residues. For the CDR3, the DNA is TGTGCCTGGAGTTTATCGGGGGCCAACGTCCTGACTTTC. Encoded protein: CAWSLSGANVLTF.

V gene TRBV30 combines with J gene TRBJ2-5, with TRBD2 identical over 9 bases. CDR3 size: 17 residues. The germline V gene encodes CDR1 GTSNPN and CDR2 SVGIG (reference sequence). V trimming: 2 bases; J trimming: 4 bases; junction bases outside the gene matches: 14. The CDR3 coding sequence is TGTGCCTGGAGTAGGGGTCTAGCGGGAAAGTTACGAGAGACCCAGTACTTC. It is translated as CAWSRGLAGKLRETQYF. The full variable domain, with the rest looked up from reference TRBV30 and TRBJ2-5, is SQTIHQWPATLVQPVGSPLSLECTVEGTSNPNLYWYRQAAGRGLQLLFYSVGIGQISSEVPQNLSASRPQDRQFILSSKKLLLSDSGFYLCAWSRGLAGKLRETQYFGPGTRLLVL.

J is TRBJ1-2 and V is TRBV20-1, with 7 bases identical to TRBD1. The CDR3 covers 14 residues. V shed 4 bases, J shed 5 bases, and the junction held 10 bases outside the gene matches. Looked up from germline, CDR1 is DFQATT and CDR2 is SNEGSKA (reference sequence). The CDR3 region is CSANDRVSGYGYTF. CDR3 DNA sequence: TGCAGTGCTAATGACAGGGTCTCAGGGTATGGCTACACCTTC.